This entry describes one T cell receptor beta chain. Its antigen remains unknown. The CDR3 length is 14 residues. In germline, CDR1 is SGHTA, CDR2 FQGNSA. Trimming removed 4 bases from V and 3 bases from J, with 11 bases in between. This sample is drawn from a study of cytomegalovirus exposure and HLA in healthy donors. Points from the study as a whole: A missense DCLRE1C variant was associated with V- and J-gene trimming of TCR beta chains in a later analysis, and an independent cohort replicated the association. Later analysis identified several of the most significant clusters that appeared linked to common viral pathogens. TCR beta chains associated with HLA were, in a later analysis, more clonally expanded than equally common others.

Both 60 Vbeta primers and 13 Jbeta primers went into the PCR. The assay was immunoSEQ multiplex PCR, and TCRdb's table has in-frame clones only and misses some. Here the sample spans roughly 180,000 clones, under 90% being singletons. The material sequenced was PBMCs. This receptor was identified in a man aged 18-30 years in good health and CMV-seronegative. The chain carries TRBV7-2 and TRBJ2-3; weak D call: TRBD2 (5 bases). CDR3 DNA sequence: TGTGCCAGCAGCTCCGGGATGGCGACAGATACGCAGTATTTT. This codes for CASSSGMATDTQYF.